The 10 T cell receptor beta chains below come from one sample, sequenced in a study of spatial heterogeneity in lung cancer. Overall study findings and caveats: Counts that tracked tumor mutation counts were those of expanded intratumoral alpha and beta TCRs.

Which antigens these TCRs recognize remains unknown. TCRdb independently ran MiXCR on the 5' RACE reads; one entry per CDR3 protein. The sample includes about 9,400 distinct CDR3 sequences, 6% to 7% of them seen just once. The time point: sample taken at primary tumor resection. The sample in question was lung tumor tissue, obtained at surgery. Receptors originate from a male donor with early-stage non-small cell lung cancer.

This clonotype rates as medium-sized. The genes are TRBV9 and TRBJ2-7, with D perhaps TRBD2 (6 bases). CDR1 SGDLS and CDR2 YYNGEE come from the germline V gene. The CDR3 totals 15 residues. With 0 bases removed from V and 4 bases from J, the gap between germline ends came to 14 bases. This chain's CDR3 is CASSVGGTDLYEQYF. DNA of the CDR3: TGTGCCAGCAGCGTAGGCGGGACCGATCTTTACGAGCAGTACTTC.

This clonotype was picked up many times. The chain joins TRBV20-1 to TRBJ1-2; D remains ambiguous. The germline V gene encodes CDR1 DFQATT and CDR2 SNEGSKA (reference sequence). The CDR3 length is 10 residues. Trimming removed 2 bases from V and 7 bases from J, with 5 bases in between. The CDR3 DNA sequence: TGCAGTGCTAGAAATGTTGGCTACACCTTC. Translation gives CSARNVGYTF.

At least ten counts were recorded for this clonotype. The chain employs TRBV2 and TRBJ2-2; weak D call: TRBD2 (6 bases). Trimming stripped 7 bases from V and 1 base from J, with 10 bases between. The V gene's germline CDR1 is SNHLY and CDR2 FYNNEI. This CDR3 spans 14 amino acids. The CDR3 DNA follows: TGTGCCAGCAATAGACTAGGGAACACCGGGGAGCTGTTTTTT. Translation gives CASNRLGNTGELFF.

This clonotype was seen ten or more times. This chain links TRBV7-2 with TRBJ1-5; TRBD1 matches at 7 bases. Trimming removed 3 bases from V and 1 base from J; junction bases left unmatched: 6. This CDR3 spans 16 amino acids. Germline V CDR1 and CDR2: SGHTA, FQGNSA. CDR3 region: CASSFRPGGSNQPQHF. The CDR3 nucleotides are TGTGCCAGCAGCTTCAGGCCAGGGGGAAGCAATCAGCCCCAGCATTTT.

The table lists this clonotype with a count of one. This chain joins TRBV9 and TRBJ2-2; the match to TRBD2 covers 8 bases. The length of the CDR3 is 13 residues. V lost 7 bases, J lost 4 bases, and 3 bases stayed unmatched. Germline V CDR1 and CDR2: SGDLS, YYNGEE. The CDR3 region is CASRGGLTGELFF. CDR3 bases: TGTGCCAGCCGGGGGGGCCTCACCGGGGAGCTGTTTTTT.

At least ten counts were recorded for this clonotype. Written as DNA, the CDR3 is TGCGCCATTACAGGCTACTACAATGAGCAGTTCTTC. Its protein is CAITGYYNEQFF. The J gene is TRBJ2-1, the V gene TRBV5-1; D perhaps matches TRBD1 (5 bases). This CDR3 has 12 residues. Between the trimmed V and J ends, which lost 9 bases and 3 bases, there was a span of 10 bases. The germline CDR1 and CDR2 sequences are SGHRS and YFSETQ.

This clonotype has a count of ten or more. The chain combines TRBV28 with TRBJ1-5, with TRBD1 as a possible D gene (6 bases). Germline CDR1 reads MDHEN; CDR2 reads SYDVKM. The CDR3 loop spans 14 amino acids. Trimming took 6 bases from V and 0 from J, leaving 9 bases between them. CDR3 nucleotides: TGTGCCAGCAGGGGACAAATTAGCAATCAGCCCCAGCATTTT. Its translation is CASRGQISNQPQHF.

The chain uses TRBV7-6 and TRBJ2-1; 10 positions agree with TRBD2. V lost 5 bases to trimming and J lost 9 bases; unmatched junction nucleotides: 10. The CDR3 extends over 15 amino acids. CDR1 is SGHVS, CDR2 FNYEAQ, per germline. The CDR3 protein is CASSVERGGTGEQFF. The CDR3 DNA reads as TGTGCCAGCAGCGTCGAGCGGGGGGGTACCGGTGAGCAGTTCTTC.

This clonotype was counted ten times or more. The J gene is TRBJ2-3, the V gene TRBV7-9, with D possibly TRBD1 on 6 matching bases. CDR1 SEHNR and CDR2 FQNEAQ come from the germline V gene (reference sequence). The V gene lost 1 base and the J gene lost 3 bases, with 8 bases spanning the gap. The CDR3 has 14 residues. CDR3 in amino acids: CASSLVTGTDTQYF. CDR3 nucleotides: TGTGCCAGCAGCTTAGTAACAGGGACAGATACGCAGTATTTT.

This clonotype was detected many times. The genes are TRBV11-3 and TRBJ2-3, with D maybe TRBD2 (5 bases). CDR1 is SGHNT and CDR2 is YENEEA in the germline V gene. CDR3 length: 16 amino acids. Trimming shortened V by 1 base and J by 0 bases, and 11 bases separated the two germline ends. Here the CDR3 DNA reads TGTGCCAGCAGCTTAGGGACTTCCCGTAGCACAGATACGCAGTATTTT. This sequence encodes CASSLGTSRSTDTQYF.